This TCR beta chain was observed in a study of T cell changes during pregnancy in multiple sclerosis. The repertoire was sequenced with immunoSEQ multiplex PCR; TCRdb's copy has only in-frame clones and lacks some. The sample carries about 72,000 clones, roughly 92% recorded once. In germline, CDR1 is MDHEN, CDR2 SYDVKM. Trimming took off 3 bases at V and 0 bases at J, with 21 bases between the two ends. CDR3 length equals 19 residues. The input for sequencing was peripheral blood, taken in the first trimester of pregnancy. This TCR was sampled from a female donor in good health, enrolled as a control in a pregnancy study. The genes are TRBV28 and TRBJ2-1; tentatively, D is TRBD2 (6 bases). For the CDR3, the DNA is TGTGCCAGCAGTTTTGAAATCGGGGGAGGCTACCCCTCCTACAATGAGCAGTTCTTC. Translation gives CASSFEIGGGYPSYNEQFF.